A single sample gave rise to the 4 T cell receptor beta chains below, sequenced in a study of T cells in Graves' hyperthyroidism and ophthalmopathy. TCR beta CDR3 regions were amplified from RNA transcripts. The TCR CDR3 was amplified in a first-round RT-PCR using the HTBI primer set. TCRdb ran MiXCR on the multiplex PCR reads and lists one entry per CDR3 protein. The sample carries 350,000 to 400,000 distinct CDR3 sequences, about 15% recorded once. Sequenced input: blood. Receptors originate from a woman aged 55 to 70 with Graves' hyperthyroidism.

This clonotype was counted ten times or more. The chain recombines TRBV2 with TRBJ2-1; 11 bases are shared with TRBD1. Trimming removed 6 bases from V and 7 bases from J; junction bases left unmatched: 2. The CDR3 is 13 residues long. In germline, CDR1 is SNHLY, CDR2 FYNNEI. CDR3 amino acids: CASRGDRGNEQFF. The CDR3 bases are TGTGCCAGCAGGGGGGACAGGGGGAATGAGCAGTTCTTC.

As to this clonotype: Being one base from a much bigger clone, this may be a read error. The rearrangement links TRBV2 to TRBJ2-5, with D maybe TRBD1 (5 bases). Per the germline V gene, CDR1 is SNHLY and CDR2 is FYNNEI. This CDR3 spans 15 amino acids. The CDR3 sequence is CASSELRQTEEAQYF. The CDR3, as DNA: TGTGCCAGCAGTGAGTTGCGACAGACAGAAGAGGCCCAGTACTTC.

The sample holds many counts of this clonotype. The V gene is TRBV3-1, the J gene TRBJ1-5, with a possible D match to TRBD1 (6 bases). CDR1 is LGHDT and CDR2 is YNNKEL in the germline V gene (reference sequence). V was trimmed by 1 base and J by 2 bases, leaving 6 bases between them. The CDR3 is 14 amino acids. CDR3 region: CASSQGQGNQPQHF. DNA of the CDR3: TGTGCCAGCAGCCAAGGACAGGGCAATCAGCCCCAGCATTTT.

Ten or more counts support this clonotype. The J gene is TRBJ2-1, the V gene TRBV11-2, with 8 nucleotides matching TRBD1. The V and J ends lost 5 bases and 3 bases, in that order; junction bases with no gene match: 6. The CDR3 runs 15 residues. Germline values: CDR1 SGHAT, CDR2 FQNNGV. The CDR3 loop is CASSHGQGFYNEQFF. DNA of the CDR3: TGTGCCAGCAGCCACGGACAGGGTTTCTACAATGAGCAGTTCTTC.